The source of this T cell receptor (beta chain) is a study of blood T cells in healthy people across ages. This CDR3 spans 14 amino acids. V shed 3 bases and J 7 bases; nucleotides not matched to a gene: 9. Germline loops: CDR1 DFQATT, CDR2 SNEGSKA (reference sequence). The authors ran a second PCR of about 6 to 12 cycles using a sample-barcoded 5' primer and a J-beta primer mix. TCRdb fed the 5' RACE reads into MiXCR, producing one record per CDR3 protein. This table holds some 790,000 distinct CDR3 sequences, more than 25% found once. Concerning this clonotype itself: Its antigen is not identified.

Study-wide results and caveats: Whereas aged donors had fewer naive CD4+ cells, long-lived donors had more of them and higher diversity.

Sequencing was done on a sample of blood. The chain employs TRBV20-1 and TRBJ1-1, with 9 bases matching TRBD1. The origin of this receptor is a woman older than 75 in good health. CDR3 sequence: CSASGVQGAIEAFF. CDR3 sequence (DNA): TGCAGTGCTAGTGGGGTACAGGGGGCAATTGAAGCTTTCTTT.